This TCR beta chain was recorded in a study of T cell repertoires in cytomegalovirus infection. The wider study: TCR beta signatures that were public indicated CMV infection and matching HLA type.

This clonotype showed up many times. Its antigen is undetermined. Overall study findings and caveats: HLA-C-restricted CMV-specific TCR beta clonotypes were dominant in the ex vivo response.

TCRdb redid the calling of the reads with MiXCR, one entry per CDR3 protein. The table includes about 310,000 distinct CDR3 sequences, around 25% detected once. V lost 1 base, J lost 9 bases, and 4 bases stayed unmatched. The CDR3 covers 13 residues. Germline loops: CDR1 SGHVS, CDR2 FNYEAQ. The V call is TRBV7-6, the J call TRBJ2-3; 7 bases are a match to TRBD1. The starting material was cultured PBMCs, obtained from culture after CMV antigen stimulation. The sequence was obtained from a human donor in good health (CMV status not recorded). Some clones in this sample may be carry-over from other donors' samples. Here the CDR3 DNA reads TGTGCCAGCAGCTTAGGGGACAGAGACACGCAGTATTTT. Translated, it gives CASSLGDRDTQYF.